These 32 T cell receptor beta chains originate from one sample sequenced in a study of CD8 T cells in Susac syndrome. Roughly 0.5 to 1 ug RNA was reverse transcribed with random hexamers. TCRdb itself ran the immunoSEQ multiplex PCR reads through MiXCR, one entry per CDR3 protein. The sample shows hundreds of thousands of distinct CDR3 sequences, almost 97% of them seen only once. Sequenced: CD4+ T cells from PBMCs. The receptor source for this set is a human donor with Susac syndrome.

This sequence joins TRBV6-5 and TRBJ2-2; perhaps TRBD1 as D (6 bases). The germline gives CDR1 MNHEY, CDR2 SVGAGI. The CDR3 covers 15 residues. Between the trimmed V and J ends, which lost 5 bases and 5 bases, there was a span of 15 bases. The CDR3 coding sequence is TGTGCCAGCAGTCCACGGACAGACCGTACCGGGGAGCTGTTTTTT. Protein sequence: CASSPRTDRTGELFF.

There are a few counts of this clonotype. The rearrangement uses TRBV5-4 and TRBJ2-7; weak D call: TRBD1 (7 bases). The CDR3 has 14 residues. V was trimmed by 5 bases and J by 4 bases, leaving 16 bases between them. The germline CDR1 and CDR2 sequences are SGHNT and YYREEE (reference sequence). Here the CDR3 DNA reads TGTGCCAGCAGTCTTGGAGGGGGCACTTACGAGCAGTACTTC. Its translation is CASSLGGGTYEQYF. Full variable domain (outside the CDR3, taken from reference TRBV5-4 and TRBJ2-7): ETGVTQSPTHLIKTRGQQVTLRCSSQSGHNTVSWYQQALGQGPQFIFQYYREEENGRGNFPPRFSGLQFPNYSSELNVNALELDDSALYLCASSLGGGTYEQYFGPGTRLTVT.

This chain joins TRBV29-1 and TRBJ2-3, with D uncertain. V lost 4 bases, J lost 0 bases, and 5 bases lay in between. Germline V gene sequence: CDR1 SQVTM, CDR2 ANQGSEA. The CDR3 totals 12 residues. The CDR3: CSVVWSTDTQYF. CDR3 nucleotides: TGCAGCGTTGTATGGAGCACAGATACGCAGTATTTT.

The J gene is TRBJ1-1, the V gene TRBV29-1, with unresolved D. This CDR3 has 11 residues. Germline lookup yields CDR1 SQVTM and CDR2 ANQGSEA. The V end lost 2 bases, the J end lost 0 bases, and 1 base lay between the germline ends. CDR3 protein: CSVEMNTEAFF. As DNA, the CDR3 is TGCAGCGTTGAAATGAACACTGAAGCTTTCTTT. Full variable domain (remainder filled in from reference TRBV29-1 and TRBJ1-1): SAVISQKPSRDICQRGTSLTIQCQVDSQVTMMFWYRQQPGQSLTLIATANQGSEATYESGFVIDKFPISRPNLTFSTLTVSNMSPEDSSIYLCSVEMNTEAFFGQGTRLTVV.

V and J are TRBV7-2 and TRBJ2-2; maybe TRBD2 (5 bases). The germline gives CDR1 SGHTA, CDR2 FQGNSA. Trimming stripped 3 bases from V and 6 bases from J, with 8 bases between. The CDR3 sequence is 13 residues long. Here the CDR3 DNA reads TGTGCCAGCAGCTTGTCGGGATCCGGGGAGCTGTTTTTT. Its protein is CASSLSGSGELFF. The whole variable domain, filled in from reference TRBV7-2 and TRBJ2-2, reads GAGVSQSPSNKVTEKGKDVELRCDPISGHTALYWYRQSLGQGLEFLIYFQGNSAPDKSGLPSDRFSAERTGGSVSTLTIQRTQQEDSAVYLCASSLSGSGELFFGEGSRLTVL.

The chain uses TRBV7-6 and TRBJ2-3; 7 nucleotides align to TRBD1. Trimming took 6 bases from V and 4 from J; bases not matched to a gene: 7. The CDR3 is made up of 14 amino acids. Germline V gene sequence: CDR1 SGHVS, CDR2 FNYEAQ. The CDR3 nucleotides read TGTGCCAGCAGAACGACAGGGCCTCCAGATACGCAGTATTTT. As protein: CASRTTGPPDTQYF.

V is TRBV7-9 and J is TRBJ2-6; either TRBD1 or TRBD2 may fit D (6 bases each). This CDR3 has 19 residues. Germline V gene data show CDR1 as SEHNR and CDR2 as FQNEAQ (reference sequence). The V end lost 2 bases, the J end lost 4 bases, and 21 bases lay between the germline ends. CDR3 sequence (DNA): TGTGCCAGCAGCTTACACCGGGACAACAGGCGGGGAGGGGCCAACGTCCTGACTTTC. Protein product: CASSLHRDNRRGGANVLTF.

This sequence joins TRBV30 and TRBJ2-2; D not certain. The CDR3 loop spans 15 amino acids. V lost 7 bases and J 0 bases, leaving 15 bases between the germline ends. Germline V gene sequence: CDR1 GTSNPN, CDR2 SVGIG (reference sequence). CDR3 residues: CASTVRRSNTGELFF. The CDR3 DNA sequence: TGTGCCTCAACGGTCCGGCGGTCGAACACCGGGGAGCTGTTTTTT.

The chain combines TRBV2 with TRBJ2-2, with a possible D match to TRBD2 (5 bases). Trimming removed 2 bases at V and 7 bases at J, with 8 bases between. Per germline, CDR1 SNHLY and CDR2 FYNNEI. This CDR3 is built from 13 residues. The CDR3 DNA follows: TGTGCCAGCAGTGAAATCCGGGACGGGGAGCTGTTTTTT. Its translation is CASSEIRDGELFF. Variable domain in full (rest from reference TRBV2 and TRBJ2-2): EPEVTQTPSHQVTQMGQEVILRCVPISNHLYFYWYRQILGQKVEFLVSFYNNEISEKSEIFDDQFSVERPDGSNFTLKIRSTKLEDSAMYFCASSEIRDGELFFGEGSRLTVL.

The chain links TRBV20-1 to TRBJ1-5; 8 nucleotides agree with TRBD1. The CDR3 has 14 amino acids. CDR1 and CDR2 (germline): DFQATT, SNEGSKA (reference sequence). After removal of 5 bases from V and 1 base from J, the junction contained 4 bases not matched to a gene. The CDR3 nucleotides read TGCAGTGCTCTGACAGGGGCCAGCAATCAGCCCCAGCATTTT. Amino acid sequence: CSALTGASNQPQHF.

This rearrangement joins TRBV7-6 to TRBJ1-5; 7 bases fit TRBD1. This CDR3 has 18 residues. Germline assignment: CDR1 SGHVS and CDR2 FNYEAQ. J lost 4 bases, V lost 1 base, and 13 bases had no gene match. CDR3 bases: TGTGCCAGCAGCTTAGGCCCCCCCTCGGACAGGACGAATCAGCCCCAGCATTTT. Its translation: CASSLGPPSDRTNQPQHF. Based on the CDR3 plus reference TRBV7-6 and TRBJ1-5, the full variable domain is GAGVSQSPRYKVTKRGQDVALRCDPISGHVSLYWYRQALGQGPEFLTYFNYEAQQDKSGLPNDRFSAERPEGSISTLTIQRTEQRDSAMYRCASSLGPPSDRTNQPQHFGDGTRLSIL.

V usage is TRBV27 and J usage is TRBJ2-1, with D hard to call. CDR3 length: 13 amino acids. The germline V gene encodes CDR1 MNHEY and CDR2 SMNVEV (reference sequence). Trimming cost V 3 bases and J 3 bases, with 6 bases left between them. The CDR3 sequence: CASSFKGYNEQFF. CDR3 coding DNA: TGTGCCAGCAGTTTTAAGGGCTACAATGAGCAGTTCTTC.

The chain carries TRBV28 and TRBJ2-1, with 7 bases matching TRBD1. The CDR3 loop spans 14 amino acids. V was clipped by 3 bases and J by 3 bases; unmatched bases: 2. Germline lookup yields CDR1 MDHEN and CDR2 SYDVKM. Here the CDR3 reads CASSFGTVYNEQFF. The CDR3 coding sequence is TGTGCCAGCAGTTTTGGGACAGTCTACAATGAGCAGTTCTTC.

This chain connects TRBV7-9 to TRBJ2-7, with D unresolved. Germline V gene lookup returns CDR1 SEHNR and CDR2 FQNEAQ (reference sequence). Trimming shortened V by 2 bases and J by 6 bases, and 17 bases separated the two germline ends. The CDR3 is 15 amino acids. CDR3 sequence (DNA): TGTGCCAGCAGCTTAATCGAGCAGGCGACCGGCGAGCAGTACTTC. The encoded protein is CASSLIEQATGEQYF.

The count of this clonotype is one. The rearrangement joins TRBV11-2 to TRBJ2-3; D not resolved. The CDR3 spans 12 residues. Germline V CDR1 and CDR2: SGHAT, FQNNGV. V lost 5 bases to trimming and J lost 4 bases, with 7 bases between them. The CDR3 DNA is TGTGCCAGCAGCCCCCTGCCAGATACGCAGTATTTT. Translated, it gives CASSPLPDTQYF. The full variable domain, with the rest looked up from reference TRBV11-2 and TRBJ2-3, is EAGVAQSPRYKIIEKRQSVAFWCNPISGHATLYWYQQILGQGPKLLIQFQNNGVVDDSQLPKDRFSAERLKGVDSTLKIQPAKLEDSAVYLCASSPLPDTQYFGPGTRLTVL.

The rearrangement joins TRBV24-1 to TRBJ1-1, with D unresolved. In germline, CDR1 is KGHDR, CDR2 SFDVKD. The CDR3 runs 13 residues. V lost 4 bases, J lost 3 bases, and 8 bases lay in between. The CDR3 bases are TGTGCCACCAGTGAGGCAGCCTACACTGAAGCTTTCTTT. Encoded protein: CATSEAAYTEAFF.

The V and J genes are TRBV12-3 or TRBV12-4 and TRBJ2-7; D uncertain. The CDR3 sequence is 10 residues long. The ends were cut back, 8 bases at V and 2 bases at J, with 4 bases in the middle. CDR3: CASGAYEQYF. DNA of the CDR3: TGTGCCAGCGGGGCCTACGAGCAGTACTTC.

V usage is TRBV20-1 and J usage is TRBJ1-5; TRBD1 matches 7 bases. Germline CDR1 and CDR2: DFQATT and SNEGSKA (reference sequence). The ends lost 6 bases at V and 7 bases at J; junction bases unmatched: 9. The CDR3 runs 13 residues. The CDR3 DNA follows: TGCAGTGCAATACCTCAGGGGGGACAGCCCCAGCATTTT. The encoded protein is CSAIPQGGQPQHF.

The chain uses TRBV15 and TRBJ1-1; the D gene is possibly TRBD1 (5 bases). This CDR3 comprises 16 residues. The V gene lost 3 bases and the J gene lost 2 bases, with 16 bases spanning the gap. Germline lookup yields CDR1 LNHNV and CDR2 YYDKDF (reference sequence). This chain's CDR3 is CATSRPDGTFNTEAFF. CDR3 in DNA: TGTGCCACCAGCAGGCCTGATGGGACTTTTAACACTGAAGCTTTCTTT.

The chain employs TRBV15 and TRBJ2-6; D may be TRBD1 (6 bases). This CDR3 is 17 amino acids long. CDR1 LNHNV and CDR2 YYDKDF come from the germline V gene (reference sequence). Trimming cost V 3 bases and J 1 base, with 13 bases left between them. The CDR3 spells CATSRDRFFSGANVLTF. CDR3 bases: TGTGCCACCAGCAGGGACAGATTTTTTTCTGGGGCCAACGTCCTGACTTTC.

The CDR3, as DNA: TGTGCCTGGAGCACTCAGGGGGCATATGGCTACACCTTC. This translates into CAWSTQGAYGYTF. The rearrangement links TRBV30 to TRBJ1-2; the match to TRBD1 covers 8 bases. Germline CDR1 reads GTSNPN; CDR2 reads SVGIG (reference sequence). V lost 3 bases, J lost 5 bases, and 5 bases stayed unmatched. The CDR3 is made up of 13 amino acids.

This clonotype was seen more than once but under ten times. V gene TRBV11-2 combines with J gene TRBJ1-2, with D perhaps matching TRBD1 (5 bases). V was shortened by 4 bases and J by 4 bases, with 10 bases between the two germline ends. CDR1 and CDR2 (germline): SGHAT, FQNNGV. This CDR3 has 13 residues. The CDR3 DNA reads as TGTGCCAGCAGCTCGCCGGGGCTCTATGGCTACACCTTC. Its protein is CASSSPGLYGYTF.

The rearrangement links TRBV29-1 to TRBJ2-7, with 7 bases that match TRBD1. Germline values: CDR1 SQVTM, CDR2 ANQGSEA. Trimming at V came to 3 bases and at J to 0 bases, leaving 2 bases not matched to a gene. The CDR3 spans 13 residues. The CDR3 here is CSVDRGSSYEQYF. CDR3 DNA: TGCAGCGTTGACAGGGGGAGCTCCTACGAGCAGTACTTC.

This clonotype was detected once. The V gene is TRBV4-1, the J gene TRBJ1-4; weak D call: TRBD1 (6 bases). CDR1 MGHRA and CDR2 YSYEKL come from the germline V gene. The CDR3 extends over 14 amino acids. V was clipped by 4 bases and J by 5 bases, with 11 bases between them. The CDR3 DNA reads as TGCGCCAGCAGCCTACAGGGAGCGAATGAAAAACTGTTTTTT. Protein sequence: CASSLQGANEKLFF.

The V gene is TRBV29-1, the J gene TRBJ2-3; 9 bases align to TRBD1. V lost 6 bases, J lost 3 bases, and 7 bases stayed unmatched. The CDR3 extends over 14 amino acids. Germline V gene data show CDR1 as SQVTM and CDR2 as ANQGSEA. The DNA of the CDR3 is TGCAGCGTCGGGAACAGGGGGCGGACAGATACGCAGTATTTT. Protein sequence: CSVGNRGRTDTQYF.

The chain has TRBV12-3 or TRBV12-4 and TRBJ2-6; the match to TRBD1 covers 8 bases. This CDR3 spans 16 amino acids. J lost 0 bases, V lost 3 bases, and 1 base had no gene match. The CDR3 sequence: CASSLDRASGANVLTF. In DNA, the CDR3 is TGTGCCAGCAGTTTGGACAGGGCCTCTGGGGCCAACGTCCTGACTTTC.

The chain has TRBV4-1 and TRBJ2-6, with 8 positions matching TRBD1. The V gene's germline CDR1 is MGHRA and CDR2 YSYEKL. The CDR3 runs 20 residues. V trimming: 2 bases; J trimming: 0 bases; junction bases outside the gene matches: 12. Here the CDR3 DNA reads TGCGCCAGCAGCCAACGGACAGGGATTACCGATAGCTCTGGGGCCAACGTCCTGACTTTC. It translates to CASSQRTGITDSSGANVLTF.

V is TRBV20-1 and J is TRBJ1-2; D ambiguous. V was trimmed by 6 bases and J by 5 bases, leaving 19 bases between them. This CDR3 has 14 residues. Per germline, CDR1 DFQATT and CDR2 SNEGSKA (reference sequence). CDR3 region: CSAVQATNGYGYTF. DNA of the CDR3: TGCAGTGCCGTTCAGGCAACCAATGGTTATGGCTACACCTTC.

In its sample, this clonotype was seen a few times. V and J are TRBV6-1 and TRBJ2-6; 9 nucleotides align to TRBD1. The germline V gene has CDR1 MNHNS and CDR2 SASEGT. The J segment lost 0 bases and the V segment lost 6 bases, leaving 6 bases of the junction unmatched. There are 17 residues in the CDR3. The CDR3 loop reads CASSPGQGSSGANVLTF. In nucleotides, the CDR3 is TGTGCCAGCAGCCCGGGACAGGGCAGCTCTGGGGCCAACGTCCTGACTTTC.

V is TRBV3-1 and J is TRBJ2-5; TRBD2 might be the D (5 bases). Germline V CDR1 and CDR2: LGHDT, YNNKEL (reference sequence). Trimming pared 2 bases from V and 6 bases from J, leaving 10 bases between. The CDR3 has 13 residues. The CDR3 DNA reads TGTGCCAGCAGCCAAATGCGGGCGCAGACCCAGTACTTC. Its translation: CASSQMRAQTQYF.

This clonotype has only one observation. This chain connects TRBV5-1 to TRBJ2-7; no reliable D call. CDR1 is SGHRS, CDR2 YFSETQ, per germline. V was shortened by 3 bases and J by 5 bases, with 15 bases between the two germline ends. CDR3 length equals 14 residues. For the CDR3, the DNA is TGCGCCAGCAGCTCCCAACCAGTTGTAAACGAGCAGTACTTC. Protein sequence: CASSSQPVVNEQYF.

The V and J genes are TRBV5-8 and TRBJ1-1; D is uncertain. V shed 0 bases and J shed 8 bases, with 5 bases lying between them. The CDR3 contains 11 residues. The germline CDR1 and CDR2 sequences are SGHTS and YDEGEE. CDR3 protein: CASSLEVEAFF. The CDR3 nucleotides read TGTGCCAGCAGCTTGGAGGTAGAAGCTTTCTTT.